This T cell receptor beta chain was sequenced in a study of CD8 T cells in Susac syndrome. Germline lookup yields CDR1 SGHDT and CDR2 YYEEEE. The CDR3 totals 15 residues. V was cut by 4 bases and J by 5 bases, with 18 bases left in between. RNA, at roughly 0.5 to 1 ug, was reverse transcribed with random hexamers. By means of immunoSEQ multiplex PCR, TCR beta CDR3 spanning 54 Vbeta and 13 Jbeta underwent amplification. TCRdb re-derived calls from the immunoSEQ multiplex PCR reads in MiXCR, one entry per CDR3 protein. The repertoire holds about 84,000 distinct CDR3 sequences, with about 93% as singletons.

The sample was CD8+ T cells from PBMCs. This receptor was identified in a human donor in good health. V is TRBV5-6 and J is TRBJ2-5; tentative D call: TRBD2 (6 bases). The CDR3: CASSTGRRGRETQYF. CDR3 nucleotide sequence: TGTGCCAGCAGCACGGGACGGAGGGGACGGGAGACCCAGTACTTC.